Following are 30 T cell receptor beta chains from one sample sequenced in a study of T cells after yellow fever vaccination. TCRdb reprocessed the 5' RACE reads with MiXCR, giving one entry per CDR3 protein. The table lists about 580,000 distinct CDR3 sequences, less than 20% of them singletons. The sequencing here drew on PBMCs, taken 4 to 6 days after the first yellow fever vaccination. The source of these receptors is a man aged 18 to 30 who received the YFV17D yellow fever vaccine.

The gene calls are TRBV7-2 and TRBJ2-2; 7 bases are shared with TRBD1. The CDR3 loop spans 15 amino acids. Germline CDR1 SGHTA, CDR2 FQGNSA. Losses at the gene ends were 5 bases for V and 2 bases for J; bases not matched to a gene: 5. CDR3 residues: CASSRDRENTGELFF. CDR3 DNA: TGTGCCAGCAGCCGGGACAGAGAAAACACCGGGGAGCTGTTTTTT.

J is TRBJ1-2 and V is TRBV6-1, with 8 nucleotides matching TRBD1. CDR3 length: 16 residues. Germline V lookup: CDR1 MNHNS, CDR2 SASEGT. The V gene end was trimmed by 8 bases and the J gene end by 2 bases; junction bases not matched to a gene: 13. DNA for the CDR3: TGTGCCAGCCATTGGACAGGGACAACCACCAACTATGGCTACACCTTC. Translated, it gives CASHWTGTTTNYGYTF.

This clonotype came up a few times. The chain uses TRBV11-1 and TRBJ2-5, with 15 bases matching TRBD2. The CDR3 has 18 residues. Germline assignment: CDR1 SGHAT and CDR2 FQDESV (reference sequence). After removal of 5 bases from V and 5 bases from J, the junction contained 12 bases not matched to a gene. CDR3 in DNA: TGTGCCAGCAGCCAGGGACTAGCGGGGGGACTCACCGGGGAGACCCAGTACTTC. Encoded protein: CASSQGLAGGLTGETQYF.

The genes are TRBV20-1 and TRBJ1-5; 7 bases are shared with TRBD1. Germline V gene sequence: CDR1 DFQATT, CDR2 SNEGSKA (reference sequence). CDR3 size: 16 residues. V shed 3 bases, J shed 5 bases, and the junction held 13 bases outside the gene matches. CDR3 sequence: CSARKPGGGLDQPQHF. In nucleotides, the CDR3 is TGCAGTGCTAGGAAACCCGGAGGGGGCTTGGATCAGCCCCAGCATTTT.

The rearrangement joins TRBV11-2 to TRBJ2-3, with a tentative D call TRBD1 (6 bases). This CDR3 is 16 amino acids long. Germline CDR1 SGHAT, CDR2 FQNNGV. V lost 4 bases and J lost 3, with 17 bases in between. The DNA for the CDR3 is TGTGCCAGCAGCTCCCGCAAAACAGGGACGACAGATACGCAGTATTTT. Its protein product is CASSSRKTGTTDTQYF.

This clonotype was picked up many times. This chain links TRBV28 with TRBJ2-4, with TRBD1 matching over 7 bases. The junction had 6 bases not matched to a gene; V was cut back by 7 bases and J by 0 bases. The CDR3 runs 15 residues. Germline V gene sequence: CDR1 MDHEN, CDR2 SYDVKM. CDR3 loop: CASKPQGRAKNIQYF. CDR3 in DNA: TGTGCCAGCAAACCACAGGGGCGAGCCAAAAACATTCAGTACTTC. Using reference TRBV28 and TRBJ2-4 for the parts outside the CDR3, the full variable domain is DVKVTQSSRYLVKRTGEKVFLECVQDMDHENMFWYRQDPGLGLRLIYFSYDVKMKEKGDIPEGYSVSREKKERFSLILESASTNQTSMYLCASKPQGRAKNIQYFGAGTRLSVL.

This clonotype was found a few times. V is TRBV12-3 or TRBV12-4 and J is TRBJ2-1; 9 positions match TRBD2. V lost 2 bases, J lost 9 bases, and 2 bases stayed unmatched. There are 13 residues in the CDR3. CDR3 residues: CASSLLAGSEQFF. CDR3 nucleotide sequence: TGTGCCAGCAGTTTACTAGCGGGGAGTGAGCAGTTCTTC.

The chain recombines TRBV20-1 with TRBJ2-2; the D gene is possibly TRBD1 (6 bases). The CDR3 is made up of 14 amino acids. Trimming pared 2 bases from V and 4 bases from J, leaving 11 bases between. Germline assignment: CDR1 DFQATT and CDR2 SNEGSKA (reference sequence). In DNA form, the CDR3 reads TGCAGTGCTAGAAACCTAGGGGGCACCGGGGAGCTGTTTTTT. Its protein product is CSARNLGGTGELFF.

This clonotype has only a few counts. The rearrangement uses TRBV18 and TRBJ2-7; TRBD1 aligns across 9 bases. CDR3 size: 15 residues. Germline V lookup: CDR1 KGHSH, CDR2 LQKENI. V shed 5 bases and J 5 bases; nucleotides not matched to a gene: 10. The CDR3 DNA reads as TGTGCCAGCTCAAGTCAAAGGACAGGGGTGCACGAGCAGTACTTC. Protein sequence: CASSSQRTGVHEQYF. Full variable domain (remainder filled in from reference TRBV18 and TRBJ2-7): NAGVMQNPRHLVRRRGQEARLRCSPMKGHSHVYWYRQLPEEGLKFMVYLQKENIIDESGMPKERFSAEFPKEGPSILRIQQVVRGDSAAYFCASSSQRTGVHEQYFGPGTRLTVT.

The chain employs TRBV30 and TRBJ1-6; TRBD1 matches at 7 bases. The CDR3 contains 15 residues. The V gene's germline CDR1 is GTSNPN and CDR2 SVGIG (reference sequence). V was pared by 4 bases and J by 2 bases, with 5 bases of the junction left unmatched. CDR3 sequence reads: CAWTTGTAYNSPLHF. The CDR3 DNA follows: TGTGCCTGGACAACCGGGACAGCCTATAATTCACCCCTCCACTTT. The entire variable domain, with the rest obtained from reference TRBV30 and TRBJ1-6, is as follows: SQTIHQWPATLVQPVGSPLSLECTVEGTSNPNLYWYRQAAGRGLQLLFYSVGIGQISSEVPQNLSASRPQDRQFILSSKKLLLSDSGFYLCAWTTGTAYNSPLHFGNGTRLTVT.

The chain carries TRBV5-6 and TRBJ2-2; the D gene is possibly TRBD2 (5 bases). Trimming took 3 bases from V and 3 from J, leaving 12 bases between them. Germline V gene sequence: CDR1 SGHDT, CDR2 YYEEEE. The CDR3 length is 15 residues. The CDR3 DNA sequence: TGTGCCAGCAGCTACCGCCAGGACTACACCGGGGAGCTGTTTTTT. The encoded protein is CASSYRQDYTGELFF.

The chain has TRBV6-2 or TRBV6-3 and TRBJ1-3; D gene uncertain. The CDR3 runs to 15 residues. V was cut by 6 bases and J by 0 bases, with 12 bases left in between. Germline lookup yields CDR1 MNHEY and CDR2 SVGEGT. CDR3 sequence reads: CASRYDGSSGNTIYF. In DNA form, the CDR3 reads TGTGCCAGCAGATACGACGGCAGCTCTGGAAACACCATATATTTT.

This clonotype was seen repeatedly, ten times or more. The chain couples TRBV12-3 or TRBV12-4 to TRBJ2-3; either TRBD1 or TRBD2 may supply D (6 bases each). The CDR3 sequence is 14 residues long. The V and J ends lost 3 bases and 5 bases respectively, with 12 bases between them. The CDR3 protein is CASSFGGPGDTQYF. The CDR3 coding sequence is TGTGCCAGCAGTTTTGGGGGGCCGGGAGATACGCAGTATTTT.

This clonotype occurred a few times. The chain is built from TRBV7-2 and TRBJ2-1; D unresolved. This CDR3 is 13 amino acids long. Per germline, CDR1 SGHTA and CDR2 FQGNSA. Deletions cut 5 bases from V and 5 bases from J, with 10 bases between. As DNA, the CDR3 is TGTGCCAGCAGCCCGCATTGGGACAATGAGCAGTTCTTC. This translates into CASSPHWDNEQFF.

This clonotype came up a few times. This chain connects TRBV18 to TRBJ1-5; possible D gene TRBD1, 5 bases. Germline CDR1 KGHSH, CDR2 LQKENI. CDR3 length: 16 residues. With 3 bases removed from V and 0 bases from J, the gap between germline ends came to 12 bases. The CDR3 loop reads CASSPGQPYSNQPQHF. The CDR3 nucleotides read TGTGCCAGCTCACCGGGGCAGCCATATAGCAATCAGCCCCAGCATTTT.

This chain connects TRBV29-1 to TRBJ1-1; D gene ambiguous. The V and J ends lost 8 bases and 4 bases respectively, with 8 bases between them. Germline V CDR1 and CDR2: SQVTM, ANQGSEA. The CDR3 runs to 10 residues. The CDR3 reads CSILGTEAFF. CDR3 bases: TGCAGCATCCTGGGCACTGAAGCTTTCTTT. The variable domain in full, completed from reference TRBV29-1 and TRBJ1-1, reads SAVISQKPSRDICQRGTSLTIQCQVDSQVTMMFWYRQQPGQSLTLIATANQGSEATYESGFVIDKFPISRPNLTFSTLTVSNMSPEDSSIYLCSILGTEAFFGQGTRLTVV.

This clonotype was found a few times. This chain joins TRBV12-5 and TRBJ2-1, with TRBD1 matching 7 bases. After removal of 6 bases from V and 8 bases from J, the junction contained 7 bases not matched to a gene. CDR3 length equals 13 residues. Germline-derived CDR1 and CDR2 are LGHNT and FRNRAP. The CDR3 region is CASGLTGFDEQFF. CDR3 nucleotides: TGTGCTAGTGGGCTGACAGGGTTTGATGAGCAGTTCTTC.

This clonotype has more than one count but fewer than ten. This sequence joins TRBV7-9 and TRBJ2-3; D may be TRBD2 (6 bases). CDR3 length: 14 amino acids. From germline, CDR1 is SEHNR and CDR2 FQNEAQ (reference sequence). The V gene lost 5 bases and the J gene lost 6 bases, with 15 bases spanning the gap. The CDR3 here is CASSTPLARDTQYF. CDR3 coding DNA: TGTGCCAGCAGCACCCCACTAGCACGGGATACGCAGTATTTT.

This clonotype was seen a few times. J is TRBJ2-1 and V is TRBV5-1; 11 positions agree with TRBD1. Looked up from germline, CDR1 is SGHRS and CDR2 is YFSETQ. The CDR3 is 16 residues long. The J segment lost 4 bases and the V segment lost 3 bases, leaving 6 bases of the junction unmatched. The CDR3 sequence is CASSWGTGGWYNEQFF. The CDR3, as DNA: TGCGCCAGCAGCTGGGGGACAGGGGGTTGGTACAATGAGCAGTTCTTC.

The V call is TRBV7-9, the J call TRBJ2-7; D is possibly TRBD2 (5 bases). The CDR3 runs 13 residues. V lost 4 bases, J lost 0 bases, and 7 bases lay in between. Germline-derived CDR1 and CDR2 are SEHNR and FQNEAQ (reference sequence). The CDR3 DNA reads TGTGCCAGCAGCTGGGGAGACTCCTACGAGCAGTACGTC. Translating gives CASSWGDSYEQYV.

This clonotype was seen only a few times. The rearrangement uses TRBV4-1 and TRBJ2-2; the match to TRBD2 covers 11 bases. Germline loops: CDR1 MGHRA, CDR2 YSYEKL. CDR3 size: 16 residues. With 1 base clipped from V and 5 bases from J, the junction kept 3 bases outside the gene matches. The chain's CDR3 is CASSQGPSGGTGELFF. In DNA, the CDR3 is TGCGCCAGCAGCCAAGGTCCTAGCGGGGGGACCGGGGAGCTGTTTTTT.

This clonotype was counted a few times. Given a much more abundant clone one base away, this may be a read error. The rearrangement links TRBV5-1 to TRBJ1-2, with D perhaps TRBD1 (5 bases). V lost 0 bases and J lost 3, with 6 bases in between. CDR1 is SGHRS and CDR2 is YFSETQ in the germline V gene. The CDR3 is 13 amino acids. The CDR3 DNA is TGCGCCAGCAGCTTGGAACAGGACTATGGCTACACCTTC. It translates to CASSLEQDYGYTF.

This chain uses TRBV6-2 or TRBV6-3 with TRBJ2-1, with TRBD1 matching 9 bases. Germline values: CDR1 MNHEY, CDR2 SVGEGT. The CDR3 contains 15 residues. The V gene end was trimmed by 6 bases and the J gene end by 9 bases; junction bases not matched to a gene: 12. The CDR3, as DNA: TGTGCCAGCAGGACGACCGGGACAGGGAGGGGTGAGCAGTTCTTC. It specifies CASRTTGTGRGEQFF.

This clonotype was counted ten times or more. The CDR3 region has the DNA TGTGCCAGCAGCGTAGGTTCTAGCGGGGGCCGCACAGATACGCAGTATTTT. Amino acid sequence: CASSVGSSGGRTDTQYF. This chain uses TRBV9 with TRBJ2-3; 10 nucleotides match TRBD2. The CDR3 is 17 amino acids. V lost 0 bases and J lost 1; bases outside the gene matches: 5. Germline lookup yields CDR1 SGDLS and CDR2 YYNGEE.

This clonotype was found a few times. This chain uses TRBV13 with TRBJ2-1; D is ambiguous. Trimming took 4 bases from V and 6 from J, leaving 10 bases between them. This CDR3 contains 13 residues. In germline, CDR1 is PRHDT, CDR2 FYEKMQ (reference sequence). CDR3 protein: CASSSWTTNEQFF. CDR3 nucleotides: TGTGCCAGCAGCTCCTGGACCACCAATGAGCAGTTCTTC.

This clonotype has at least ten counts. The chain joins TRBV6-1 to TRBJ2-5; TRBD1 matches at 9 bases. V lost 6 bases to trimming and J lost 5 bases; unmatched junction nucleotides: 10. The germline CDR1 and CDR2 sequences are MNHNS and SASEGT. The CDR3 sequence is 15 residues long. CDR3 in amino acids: CASSASGTGKETQYF. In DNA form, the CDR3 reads TGTGCCAGCAGCGCATCCGGGACAGGGAAGGAGACCCAGTACTTC.

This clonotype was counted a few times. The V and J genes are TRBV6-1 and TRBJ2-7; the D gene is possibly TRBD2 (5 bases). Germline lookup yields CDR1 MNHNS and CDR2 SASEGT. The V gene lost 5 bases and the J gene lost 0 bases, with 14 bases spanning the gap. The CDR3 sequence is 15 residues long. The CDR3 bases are TGTGCCAGCAGTCTCACTAGGCCCCCCTCCTACGAGCAGTACTTC. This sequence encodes CASSLTRPPSYEQYF.

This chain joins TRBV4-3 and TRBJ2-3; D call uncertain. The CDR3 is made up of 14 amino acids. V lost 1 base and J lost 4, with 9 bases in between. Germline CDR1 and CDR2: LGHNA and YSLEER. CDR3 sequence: CASSQGHLPDTQYF. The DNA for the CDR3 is TGCGCCAGCAGCCAAGGACACCTCCCAGATACGCAGTATTTT.

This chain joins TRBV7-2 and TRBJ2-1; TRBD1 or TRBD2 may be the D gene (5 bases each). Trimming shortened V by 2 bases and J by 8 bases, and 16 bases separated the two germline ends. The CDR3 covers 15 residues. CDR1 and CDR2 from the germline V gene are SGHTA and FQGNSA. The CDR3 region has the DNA TGTGCCAGCAGCTTAAGCAGGGTGGGGACCCATGAGCAGTTCTTC. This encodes CASSLSRVGTHEQFF.

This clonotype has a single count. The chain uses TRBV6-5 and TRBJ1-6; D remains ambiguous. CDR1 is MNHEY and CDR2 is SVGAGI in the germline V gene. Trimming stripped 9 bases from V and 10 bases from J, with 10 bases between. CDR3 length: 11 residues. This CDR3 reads CARRWVSPLHF. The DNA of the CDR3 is TGTGCCAGAAGATGGGTGTCACCCCTCCACTTT.